The 5 T cell receptor beta chains reported below all come from one sample, sequenced in a study of T cell clusters in autoimmune cytopenias. TRB was amplified from roughly 0.25 ug of peripheral blood genomic DNA per sample. Multiplex touch-down PCR amplified TRB using TRB-A and TRB-B pools in one tube. TCRdb re-called the multiplex PCR reads, yielding one record per CDR3 amino acid sequence without DNA. This sample carries fewer than 8,500 distinct CDR3 sequences, with 3.5% to 4.5% going to the ten biggest clones. The sequenced sample consisted of peripheral blood. Every receptor here comes from a human donor with an autoimmune cytopenia or autoimmune hepatitis (not recorded which).

Its frequency marks this clonotype as medium-sized (0.01 to 0.1%). This rearrangement joins TRBV6-5 to TRBJ1-4; checking the TCRdb D call of TRBD1 is not possible without DNA. Germline CDR1 is MNHEY and CDR2 is SVGAGI. This CDR3 is built from 14 residues. CDR3 protein: CASSFRDRDEKLFF.

This clonotype is classed as medium-sized (0.01 to 0.1%) by frequency. The gene calls are TRBV6-5 and TRBJ2-5; TCRdb returns TRBD1, unconfirmable since there is no DNA. Germline loops: CDR1 MNHEY, CDR2 SVGAGI. The CDR3 extends over 15 amino acids. CDR3 loop: CASSYSRTDQETQYF.

The chain joins TRBV29-1 to TRBJ1-1; checking the TCRdb D call of TRBD1 is not possible without DNA. The CDR3 runs to 13 residues. Germline CDR1 is SQVTM and CDR2 is ANQGSEA. The CDR3: CSVEGDRGDEAFF.

The genes are TRBV19 and TRBJ2-3; checking the TCRdb D call of TRBD1 is not possible without DNA. CDR1 is LNHDA, CDR2 SQIVND, per germline (reference sequence). This CDR3 has 12 amino acids. CDR3 sequence reads: CASNSLSDTQYF.

This clonotype is labeled medium-sized based on frequency. The V and J genes are TRBV15 and TRBJ2-5. There are 12 residues in the CDR3. CDR1 LNHNV and CDR2 YYDKDF come from the germline V gene (reference sequence). The CDR3 loop reads CATSRGWETQYF.